Below are 32 T cell receptor beta chains sequenced from a single sample in a study of cytomegalovirus exposure and HLA in healthy donors. Produced via immunoSEQ multiplex PCR; TCRdb's table is partial and in-frame only. The table lists roughly 60,000 clones, 75% to 95% of them singletons. Sequencing was performed on PBMCs. These receptors came from a woman aged 25 to 39 in good health and CMV-seronegative.

The chain recombines TRBV9 with TRBJ1-3, with TRBD1 identical over 7 bases. The V segment lost 3 bases and the J segment 2 bases; nucleotides outside the gene matches: 5. CDR1 and CDR2 from the germline V gene are SGDLS and YYNGEE. The CDR3 loop spans 15 amino acids. CDR3 protein: CASSGTGAPGNTIYF. The CDR3 DNA reads TGTGCCAGCAGCGGTACAGGGGCCCCTGGAAACACCATATATTTT. Using reference TRBV9 and TRBJ1-3 for the parts outside the CDR3, the full variable domain is DSGVTQTPKHLITATGQRVTLRCSPRSGDLSVYWYQQSLDQGLQFLIQYYNGEERAKGNILERFSAQQFPDLHSELNLSSLELGDSALYFCASSGTGAPGNTIYFGEGSWLTVV.

This sequence joins TRBV5-1 and TRBJ1-1; perhaps TRBD1 as D (5 bases). Germline V gene data show CDR1 as SGHRS and CDR2 as YFSETQ. V lost 4 bases, J lost 1 base, and 8 bases lay in between. The CDR3 has 13 amino acids. The CDR3: CASSPQENTEAFF. The CDR3 DNA sequence: TGCGCCAGCAGCCCACAGGAGAACACTGAAGCTTTCTTT.

This clone occurred once. The V gene is TRBV6-5, the J gene TRBJ1-3, with TRBD1 matching over 8 bases. The CDR3 runs to 16 residues. Germline V gene sequence: CDR1 MNHEY, CDR2 SVGAGI. The V gene end was trimmed by 2 bases and the J gene end by 3 bases; junction bases not matched to a gene: 6. The chain's CDR3 is CASSYTGGRDGNTIYF. The CDR3 coding sequence is TGTGCCAGCAGTTACACAGGGGGAAGAGATGGAAACACCATATATTTT.

The rearrangement uses TRBV6-5 and TRBJ1-4; D is undetermined. Germline V gives CDR1 MNHEY, CDR2 SVGAGI. The CDR3 loop spans 14 amino acids. Trimming cost V 2 bases and J 10 bases, with 14 bases left between them. CDR3 in amino acids: CASSYNAGMGKLFF. DNA for the CDR3: TGTGCCAGCAGTTACAACGCGGGTATGGGAAAACTGTTTTTT.

Written as DNA, the CDR3 is TGCACCAGCAGCCAAGGGGGGGACAGGGGGCTCCCCAACACCGGGGAGCTGTTTTTT. Translation: CTSSQGGDRGLPNTGELFF. The chain is built from TRBV1 and TRBJ2-2; the table's D call TRBD1 went unverified against the DNA. TRBV1 is a listed pseudogene. The CDR3 covers 19 residues.

CDR3 DNA sequence: TGCGCCAGCAGCCTACAGGGGGCAAAAGTCGATGAGCAGTTCTTC. Its translation: CASSLQGAKVDEQFF. The V call is TRBV5-1, the J call TRBJ2-1; 9 positions agree with TRBD1. Germline loops: CDR1 SGHRS, CDR2 YFSETQ. J was trimmed by 8 bases and V by 4 bases; bases with no gene match: 10. The CDR3 is made up of 15 amino acids.

V usage is TRBV28 and J usage is TRBJ1-5; a weak D match, TRBD1 (5 bases). Trimming stripped 3 bases from V and 2 bases from J, with 11 bases between. The length of the CDR3 is 15 residues. Germline V gene lookup returns CDR1 MDHEN and CDR2 SYDVKM. The CDR3 nucleotides are TGTGCCAGCAGTTTTCCAGGGAGGGGCAATCAGCCCCAGCATTTT. Translation: CASSFPGRGNQPQHF.

A few counts support this clone. The J gene is TRBJ2-2, the V gene TRBV6-4; TRBD2 agrees at 13 bases. Per the germline V gene, CDR1 is MRHNA and CDR2 is SNTAGT. The CDR3 extends over 17 amino acids. V trimming: 5 bases; J trimming: 6 bases; junction bases outside the gene matches: 9. CDR3: CASSPGTSGKEAGELFF. The CDR3 nucleotides are TGTGCCAGCAGTCCCGGGACTAGCGGGAAGGAGGCCGGGGAGCTGTTTTTT.

The rearrangement joins TRBV19 to TRBJ1-2, with TRBD1 matching over 7 bases. This CDR3 is 15 amino acids long. The junction had 8 bases not matched to a gene; V was cut back by 5 bases and J by 2 bases. CDR1 is LNHDA and CDR2 is SQIVND in the germline V gene (reference sequence). The CDR3 loop is CASSYRLTGNYGYTF. The DNA of the CDR3 is TGTGCCAGTAGTTACCGCTTGACAGGGAACTATGGCTACACCTTC. Together with reference TRBV19 and TRBJ1-2, the CDR3 gives the full variable domain: DGGITQSPKYLFRKEGQNVTLSCEQNLNHDAMYWYRQDPGQGLRLIYYSQIVNDFQKGDIAEGYSVSREKKESFPLTVTSAQKNPTAFYLCASSYRLTGNYGYTFGSGTRLTVV.

This chain joins TRBV11-2 and TRBJ1-1, with D possibly matching TRBD1 (5 bases). There are 14 residues in the CDR3. Deletions cut 4 bases from V and 5 bases from J, with 14 bases between. Germline V gives CDR1 SGHAT, CDR2 FQNNGV. The chain's CDR3 is CASSSRNGGTEAFF. Written as DNA, the CDR3 is TGTGCCAGCAGCTCAAGGAATGGGGGGACTGAAGCTTTCTTT.

The table lists this clone with a few counts. This rearrangement joins TRBV7-9 to TRBJ2-7; tentative D call: TRBD2 (5 bases). CDR3 length equals 16 residues. The ends were cut back, 7 bases at V and 7 bases at J, with 26 bases in the middle. Germline V lookup: CDR1 SEHNR, CDR2 FQNEAQ (reference sequence). The CDR3 sequence: CASKGASGGFLGEQYF. DNA of the CDR3: TGTGCCAGCAAGGGCGCGAGCGGAGGATTTCTGGGAGAGCAGTACTTC.

The gene calls are TRBV27 and TRBJ2-3, with TRBD1 matching 8 bases. The CDR3 spans 16 residues. The J segment lost 2 bases and the V segment lost 4 bases, leaving 8 bases of the junction unmatched. Germline V gene lookup returns CDR1 MNHEY and CDR2 SMNVEV (reference sequence). CDR3 in DNA: TGTGCCAGCAGTTGCGGCGGACAGGGCCTCACAGATACGCAGTATTTT. It translates to CASSCGGQGLTDTQYF.

On this clone: Other DNA sequences in this specimen translate into the identical CDR3. CDR3 bases: TGTGCCAGCAGTCCCCGGACAGGGAAATACACAGATACGCAGTATTTT. Amino acid sequence: CASSPRTGKYTDTQYF. The rearrangement joins TRBV28 to TRBJ2-3, with 8 bases aligning to TRBD1. Trimming removed 5 bases from V and 2 bases from J; junction bases left unmatched: 9. This CDR3 region has 16 residues. In germline, CDR1 is MDHEN, CDR2 SYDVKM.

This sequence joins TRBV14 and TRBJ2-1, with 11 bases identical to TRBD2. The CDR3 consists of 16 residues. Germline loops: CDR1 SGHDN, CDR2 FVKESK. V was clipped by 3 bases and J by 6 bases; unmatched bases: 7. The CDR3, as DNA: TGTGCCAGCAGCCATTATGTCCTAGCGGGAGGCAATGAGCAGTTCTTC. Its translation: CASSHYVLAGGNEQFF.

The V gene is TRBV27, the J gene TRBJ2-5; TRBD2 is a possible D gene (6 bases). This CDR3 is 13 amino acids long. From germline, CDR1 is MNHEY and CDR2 SMNVEV (reference sequence). Deletions cut 6 bases from V and 5 bases from J, with 13 bases between. The CDR3 loop is CASRQGGAETQYF. The DNA of the CDR3 is TGTGCCAGCAGACAAGGAGGGGCGGAGACCCAGTACTTC.

This clone has just one count. The rearrangement links TRBV27 to TRBJ2-4; 7 nucleotides match TRBD2. Germline V gene data show CDR1 as MNHEY and CDR2 as SMNVEV (reference sequence). V trimming: 2 bases; J trimming: 6 bases; junction bases outside the gene matches: 4. This CDR3 is 14 amino acids long. For the CDR3, the DNA is TGTGCCAGCAGTTTAGTGGGGGGGGGAAACATTCAGTACTTC. As protein: CASSLVGGGNIQYF.

The chain combines TRBV5-1 with TRBJ2-2, with D possibly being TRBD2 (6 bases). CDR3 size: 15 residues. Trimming removed 5 bases at V and 6 bases at J, with 17 bases between. Germline V gene sequence: CDR1 SGHRS, CDR2 YFSETQ. The CDR3 DNA reads as TGCGCCAGCAGACCGAACGCCGGGGGACCCGGGGAGCTGTTTTTT. Amino acid sequence: CASRPNAGGPGELFF.

This chain uses TRBV18 with TRBJ1-5; 7 bases are shared with TRBD1. Germline CDR1 is KGHSH and CDR2 is LQKENI. V was clipped by 3 bases and J by 5 bases; unmatched bases: 4. This CDR3 spans 14 amino acids. The chain's CDR3 is CASSPTGNDQPQHF. The CDR3 DNA is TGTGCCAGCTCACCGACAGGGAACGATCAGCCCCAGCATTTT.

V gene TRBV19 combines with J gene TRBJ1-2; D is perhaps TRBD1 (5 bases). The CDR3 runs 15 residues. V gave up 5 bases and J gave up 4 bases, with 17 bases separating them. Germline lookup yields CDR1 LNHDA and CDR2 SQIVND (reference sequence). This CDR3 is CASSPRGLIVYGYTF. CDR3 DNA sequence: TGTGCCAGTAGTCCCCGGGGACTGATCGTCTATGGCTACACCTTC.

J is TRBJ2-5 and V is TRBV7-2; TRBD2 agrees at 14 bases. V lost 6 bases, J lost 5 bases, and 14 bases stayed unmatched. The CDR3 consists of 18 residues. Germline values: CDR1 SGHTA, CDR2 FQGNSA. CDR3 residues: CASSSLTSGRAFWETQYF. CDR3 sequence (DNA): TGTGCCAGCAGTTCTTTGACTAGCGGGAGGGCCTTTTGGGAGACCCAGTACTTC.

This clone was found once. The chain employs TRBV6-5 and TRBJ2-1; 7 positions match TRBD1. Germline V lookup: CDR1 MNHEY, CDR2 SVGAGI. The CDR3 runs 15 residues. The ends lost 5 bases at V and 7 bases at J; junction bases unmatched: 11. CDR3 loop: CASSITGAELNEQFF. The CDR3 bases are TGTGCCAGCAGTATTACAGGGGCCGAATTGAATGAGCAGTTCTTC.

The CDR3 region has the DNA TGTGCCTGGATCTCTAATTACTACGAGCAGTACTTC. Its translation is CAWISNYYEQYF. The V gene is TRBV30, the J gene TRBJ2-7; D not resolved. V was pared by 4 bases and J by 3 bases, with 10 bases between. This CDR3 is built from 12 residues. CDR1 is GTSNPN and CDR2 is SVGIG in the germline V gene (reference sequence).

The chain has TRBV27 and TRBJ2-1; 12 bases map to TRBD2. J was trimmed by 4 bases and V by 1 base; bases with no gene match: 5. The length of the CDR3 is 17 residues. CDR1 and CDR2 from the germline V gene are MNHEY and SMNVEV (reference sequence). The CDR3, as DNA: TGTGCCAGCAGTTTATTTTCCGGACTAGCGGGATACAATGAGCAGTTCTTC. It codes for CASSLFSGLAGYNEQFF.

The genes are TRBV5-6 and TRBJ1-2; no clear D gene. The CDR3 consists of 12 residues. Germline V CDR1 and CDR2: SGHDT, YYEEEE. V dropped 5 bases and J dropped 5 bases, with 10 bases sitting between them. CDR3 sequence: CASRRDDYGYTF. The CDR3 nucleotides are TGTGCCAGCAGACGAGATGATTATGGCTACACCTTC.

The count of this clone is one. The chain links TRBV13 to TRBJ2-5; D might be TRBD1 (6 bases). V lost 5 bases to trimming and J lost 2 bases, with 18 bases between them. The CDR3 contains 16 residues. CDR1 PRHDT and CDR2 FYEKMQ come from the germline V gene (reference sequence). The CDR3 DNA is TGTGCCAGCAGCGCTTACGGCTGGGACACTCAAGAGACCCAGTACTTC. This encodes CASSAYGWDTQETQYF.

The chain uses TRBV14 and TRBJ2-5, with 14 bases lining up with TRBD2. CDR1 is SGHDN, CDR2 FVKESK, per germline. J gave up 6 bases and V 3 bases, and 9 bases lay outside the gene matches. The CDR3 covers 17 residues. The chain's CDR3 is CASSHRLAGGPPQTQYF. CDR3 sequence (DNA): TGTGCCAGCAGCCACCGACTAGCGGGAGGGCCCCCTCAGACCCAGTACTTC.

This sequence joins TRBV6-5 and TRBJ2-2; perhaps TRBD1 as D (8 bases). This CDR3 has 14 residues. Germline V gene lookup returns CDR1 MNHEY and CDR2 SVGAGI. V was pared by 10 bases and J by 6 bases, with 18 bases between. CDR3 sequence: CAIKDTGGAGELFF. The CDR3 DNA reads TGTGCCATCAAGGATACAGGGGGGGCCGGGGAGCTGTTTTTT.

The chain employs TRBV9 and TRBJ1-1; D is ambiguous. The CDR3 totals 13 residues. The V gene's germline CDR1 is SGDLS and CDR2 YYNGEE. The V end was cut by 3 bases, the J end by 3 bases, with 9 bases between. CDR3 amino acids: CASSGALDTEAFF. CDR3 DNA sequence: TGTGCCAGCAGCGGGGCGTTGGACACTGAAGCTTTCTTT. The full variable domain, its missing parts supplied by reference TRBV9 and TRBJ1-1, is DSGVTQTPKHLITATGQRVTLRCSPRSGDLSVYWYQQSLDQGLQFLIQYYNGEERAKGNILERFSAQQFPDLHSELNLSSLELGDSALYFCASSGALDTEAFFGQGTRLTVV.

The CDR3 bases are TGTGCCAGCAGCCAAGATAACAGGGTCGAGACCCAGTACTTC. This sequence encodes CASSQDNRVETQYF. The rearrangement joins TRBV14 to TRBJ2-5, with D possibly TRBD1 on 6 matching bases. Trimming took off 0 bases at V and 5 bases at J, with 10 bases between the two ends. The CDR3 has 14 residues. Germline lookup yields CDR1 SGHDN and CDR2 FVKESK.

The chain links TRBV29-1 to TRBJ1-1, with D perhaps matching TRBD1 (5 bases). V was cut by 1 base and J by 1 base, with 10 bases left in between. The germline CDR1 and CDR2 sequences are SQVTM and ANQGSEA. The length of the CDR3 is 14 residues. CDR3 in DNA: TGCAGCGTTGAAGCGCGACAGCAGAACACTGAAGCTTTCTTT. It translates to CSVEARQQNTEAFF.

V gene TRBV2 combines with J gene TRBJ1-1; 8 nucleotides align to TRBD1. Trimming took 10 bases from V and 0 from J; bases not matched to a gene: 4. This CDR3 has 13 residues. The germline gives CDR1 SNHLY, CDR2 FYNNEI. The CDR3 protein is CATRQGLNTEAFF. CDR3 in DNA: TGTGCCACGAGACAGGGGTTGAACACTGAAGCTTTCTTT.

This clone was found a few times. The rearrangement uses TRBV2 and TRBJ1-2, with 8 positions matching TRBD1. CDR1 SNHLY and CDR2 FYNNEI come from the germline V gene. The CDR3 contains 14 residues. V was pared by 6 bases and J by 0 bases, with 3 bases of the junction left unmatched. CDR3 amino acids: CASRGTGSNYGYTF. The CDR3 coding sequence is TGTGCCAGCAGGGGGACAGGTTCTAACTATGGCTACACCTTC.